Following are 26 T cell receptor beta chains from one sample sequenced in a study of blood T cell repertoires in COVID-19. Sequencing used immunoSEQ multiplex PCR; TCRdb keeps in-frame clones, though not all of them. This sample has around 200,000 clones; around 84% occur once, and the top ten carry roughly 4.5%. The sequenced sample was peripheral blood. The receptors were gathered from a woman aged 80 or over with acute or convalescent COVID-19.

The chain recombines TRBV5-8 with TRBJ2-1; the match to TRBD2 covers 8 bases. After removal of 4 bases from V and 2 bases from J, the junction contained 8 bases not matched to a gene. CDR3 size: 16 residues. Germline CDR1 and CDR2: SGHTS and YDEGEE. CDR3 sequence reads: CASSPRTSGAYNEQFF. The CDR3 bases are TGTGCCAGCAGCCCAAGAACTAGCGGAGCCTACAATGAGCAGTTCTTC.

The rearrangement joins TRBV15 to TRBJ2-7; TRBD2 matches at 7 bases. Germline values: CDR1 LNHNV, CDR2 YYDKDF (reference sequence). The CDR3 sequence is 21 residues long. The J segment lost 2 bases and the V segment lost 1 base, leaving 23 bases of the junction unmatched. CDR3 coding DNA: TGTGCCACCAGCAGAGTGGCCCCCTCGTTCGGTAGGGCGGGAGTCACCTACGAGCAGTACTTC. Translating it yields CATSRVAPSFGRAGVTYEQYF.

The chain has TRBV27 and TRBJ1-5; D might be TRBD1 (5 bases). Trimming cost V 1 base and J 4 bases, with 17 bases left between them. CDR3 length: 17 residues. The germline CDR1 and CDR2 sequences are MNHEY and SMNVEV (reference sequence). CDR3 loop: CASSLFSGGLGNQPQHF. CDR3 nucleotides: TGTGCCAGCAGTTTATTCTCGGGGGGTCTGGGGAATCAGCCCCAGCATTTT.

V is TRBV18 and J is TRBJ1-1; weak D call: TRBD1 (6 bases). This CDR3 comprises 15 residues. CDR1 and CDR2 from the germline V gene are KGHSH and LQKENI. Trimming left V 6 bases short and J 1 base short, with 15 bases between. In nucleotides, the CDR3 is TGTGCCAGCTCCTCCGGGGGGGCGACGAACACTGAAGCTTTCTTT. This encodes CASSSGGATNTEAFF.

V gene TRBV18 combines with J gene TRBJ2-3; TRBD2 agrees at 7 bases. Germline CDR1 KGHSH, CDR2 LQKENI. The CDR3 is 17 amino acids. After removal of 4 bases from V and 2 bases from J, the junction contained 12 bases not matched to a gene. CDR3 DNA sequence: TGTGCCAGCTCACTGAGGGACTACACCTCGTCCACAGATACGCAGTATTTT. This codes for CASSLRDYTSSTDTQYF.

The chain recombines TRBV9 with TRBJ2-3, with TRBD1 matching 7 bases. There are 17 residues in the CDR3. Germline V gene lookup returns CDR1 SGDLS and CDR2 YYNGEE. V trimming: 0 bases; J trimming: 3 bases; junction bases outside the gene matches: 10. CDR3 in DNA: TGTGCCAGCAGCGTAGGAAGTGTGACAGGGACGACAGATACGCAGTATTTT. Residues: CASSVGSVTGTTDTQYF. The entire variable domain, with the rest obtained from reference TRBV9 and TRBJ2-3, is as follows: DSGVTQTPKHLITATGQRVTLRCSPRSGDLSVYWYQQSLDQGLQFLIQYYNGEERAKGNILERFSAQQFPDLHSELNLSSLELGDSALYFCASSVGSVTGTTDTQYFGPGTRLTVL.

This clone was seen only once. The chain uses TRBV9 and TRBJ1-2, with D perhaps matching TRBD1 (6 bases). The CDR3 has 14 residues. The germline CDR1 and CDR2 sequences are SGDLS and YYNGEE. V lost 4 bases and J 3 bases, leaving 13 bases between the germline ends. CDR3 residues: CASSRWTADYGYTF. The CDR3 DNA follows: TGTGCCAGCAGCCGATGGACAGCCGACTATGGCTACACCTTC.

The chain is built from TRBV25-1 and TRBJ2-5; D is uncertain. CDR3 length: 11 residues. Trimming removed 5 bases from V and 4 bases from J, with 5 bases in between. Germline CDR1 MGHDK, CDR2 SYGVNS. This chain's CDR3 is CASSLGETQYF. CDR3 in DNA: TGTGCCAGCAGTCTAGGAGAGACCCAGTACTTC.

The chain joins TRBV7-3 to TRBJ2-6, with 7 bases aligning to TRBD2. The CDR3 is made up of 18 amino acids. V shed 2 bases, J shed 0 bases, and the junction held 7 bases outside the gene matches. Germline V gene sequence: CDR1 SGHTA, CDR2 FQGTGA. The CDR3 DNA follows: TGTGCCAGCAGCTTAGAGCCGGGGGGAAGCTCTGGGGCCAACGTCCTGACTTTC. Encoded protein: CASSLEPGGSSGANVLTF.

The J gene is TRBJ2-7, the V gene TRBV7-8; a weak D match, TRBD2 (6 bases). V was cut by 1 base and J by 1 base, with 11 bases left in between. This CDR3 has 15 amino acids. Per germline, CDR1 SGHVS and CDR2 FQNEAQ. DNA for the CDR3: TGTGCCAGCAGCTTAGTTCCTAGCGCGTCCTACGAGCAGTACTTC. Protein product: CASSLVPSASYEQYF. Complete variable domain (other parts from reference TRBV7-8 and TRBJ2-7): GAGVSQSPRYKVAKRGQDVALRCDPISGHVSLFWYQQALGQGPEFLTYFQNEAQLDKSGLPSDRFFAERPEGSVSTLKIQRTQQEDSAVYLCASSLVPSASYEQYFGPGTRLTVT.

This clone was seen only a few times. V is TRBV19 and J is TRBJ2-7; 10 bases map to TRBD2. This CDR3 is 14 amino acids long. V shed 8 bases and J 0 bases; nucleotides not matched to a gene: 4. CDR1 and CDR2 from the germline V gene are LNHDA and SQIVND (reference sequence). DNA of the CDR3: TGTGCCAGTCGTTCTAGCGGGGGCTCCTACGAGCAGTACTTC. It codes for CASRSSGGSYEQYF.

The chain recombines TRBV9 with TRBJ2-1; 7 positions match TRBD1. V was pared by 4 bases and J by 4 bases, with 8 bases of the junction left unmatched. The CDR3 extends over 15 amino acids. From germline, CDR1 is SGDLS and CDR2 YYNGEE. DNA of the CDR3: TGTGCCAGCAGCATCCGACAGGGCAGATACAATGAGCAGTTCTTC. Amino acids: CASSIRQGRYNEQFF. The variable domain in full, with the rest retrieved from reference TRBV9 and TRBJ2-1, is DSGVTQTPKHLITATGQRVTLRCSPRSGDLSVYWYQQSLDQGLQFLIQYYNGEERAKGNILERFSAQQFPDLHSELNLSSLELGDSALYFCASSIRQGRYNEQFFGPGTRLTVL.

This chain links TRBV7-2 with TRBJ2-1; TRBD1 matches 10 bases. V was clipped by 2 bases and J by 3 bases; unmatched bases: 1. The CDR3 runs to 15 residues. Looked up from germline, CDR1 is SGHTA and CDR2 is FQGNSA. The CDR3 spells CASSLRTGGYNEQFF. For the CDR3, the DNA is TGTGCCAGCAGCTTAAGGACAGGGGGCTACAATGAGCAGTTCTTC.

This chain uses TRBV18 with TRBJ2-1, with TRBD2 matching over 13 bases. V was pared by 3 bases and J by 5 bases, with 4 bases of the junction left unmatched. Germline CDR1 and CDR2: KGHSH and LQKENI. This CDR3 has 16 residues. This CDR3 reads CASSPGLAGANNEQFF. The CDR3 nucleotides read TGTGCCAGCTCACCCGGACTAGCGGGAGCGAACAATGAGCAGTTCTTC.

V is TRBV7-8 and J is TRBJ2-5; 8 nucleotides align to TRBD2. The CDR3 is 13 residues long. V gave up 4 bases and J gave up 5 bases; unmatched junction bases: 3. Germline CDR1 reads SGHVS; CDR2 reads FQNEAQ. The CDR3 here is CASSSSSGETQYF. The CDR3 coding sequence is TGTGCCAGCAGCTCATCTAGCGGGGAGACCCAGTACTTC.

The gene calls are TRBV3-1 (or the pseudogene TRBV3-2) and TRBJ2-2; 8 nucleotides align to TRBD1. Trimming removed 3 bases from V and 0 bases from J; junction bases left unmatched: 9. In germline, CDR1 is LGHDT, CDR2 YNNKEL (reference sequence). CDR3 size: 18 residues. The CDR3 is CASSHLDREVSNTGELFF. CDR3 in DNA: TGTGCCAGCAGCCACCTGGACAGGGAAGTTTCGAACACCGGGGAGCTGTTTTTT.

The V call is TRBV28, the J call TRBJ1-1, with TRBD1 identical over 9 bases. In germline, CDR1 is MDHEN, CDR2 SYDVKM. The CDR3 is 16 amino acids. J lost 4 bases, V lost 2 bases, and 8 bases had no gene match. CDR3 in amino acids: CASSLLPGQGTTEAFF. CDR3 DNA: TGTGCCAGCAGTTTACTCCCGGGACAGGGCACCACTGAAGCTTTCTTT.

The rearrangement joins TRBV5-8 to TRBJ2-2; D is ambiguous. CDR3 length: 16 residues. V was shortened by 4 bases and J by 6 bases, with 19 bases between the two germline ends. The germline gives CDR1 SGHTS, CDR2 YDEGEE. CDR3 sequence reads: CASSLRPGVIAGELFF. The CDR3 DNA reads as TGTGCCAGCAGCCTCCGACCAGGTGTGATTGCCGGGGAGCTGTTTTTT.

In its sample, this clone was seen a few times. V is TRBV12-5 and J is TRBJ1-5; D not resolved. V shed 1 base and J shed 7 bases, with 17 bases lying between them. Germline CDR1 is LGHNT and CDR2 is FRNRAP. This CDR3 has 16 amino acids. The CDR3 protein is CASGLGSPSSAQPQHF. CDR3 nucleotide sequence: TGTGCTAGTGGTTTGGGCTCCCCTAGCTCCGCGCAGCCCCAGCATTTT.

V gene TRBV6-5 combines with J gene TRBJ1-5, with 7 bases aligning to TRBD1. Looked up from germline, CDR1 is MNHEY and CDR2 is SVGAGI. The CDR3 runs 15 residues. Trimming took 5 bases from V and 4 from J; bases not matched to a gene: 8. The DNA of the CDR3 is TGTGCCAGCAGTCGAACAGGGGTCCTGAATCAGCCCCAGCATTTT. This translates into CASSRTGVLNQPQHF.

The V and J genes are TRBV10-3 and TRBJ1-1; D remains unclear. Deletions cut 4 bases from V and 0 bases from J, with 6 bases between. Germline V gene sequence: CDR1 ENHRY, CDR2 SYGVKD. The CDR3 is 13 residues long. The CDR3 DNA is TGTGCCATCAGTGGATCAGTGAACACTGAAGCTTTCTTT. Translated, it gives CAISGSVNTEAFF.

As regards this clone: Because the CDR3 is missing its conserved closing phenylalanine or tryptophan, this is likely a read error. The limits of the CDR3 on the DNA are not certain, so only TCRdb's listed CDR3 is given. The chain links TRBV5-1 to TRBJ1-1. Ends included, the CDR3 has 13 residues. Germline loops: CDR1 SGHRS, CDR2 YFSETQ. The CDR3 sequence: CASSFTPEAGGAI.

The chain couples TRBV6-5 to TRBJ2-7, with D maybe TRBD1 (6 bases). CDR1 and CDR2 from the germline V gene are MNHEY and SVGAGI. The CDR3 is made up of 13 amino acids. V was cut by 6 bases and J by 5 bases, with 14 bases left in between. The CDR3 here is CASRKQQGHEQYF. The CDR3 DNA sequence: TGTGCCAGCAGGAAACAACAGGGCCACGAGCAGTACTTC.

In this sample, this clone turned up a few times. The chain carries TRBV3-1 (or the pseudogene TRBV3-2) and TRBJ2-2; D is ambiguous. Trimming took off 1 base at V and 5 bases at J, with 8 bases between the two ends. The CDR3 is 14 residues long. Germline V lookup: CDR1 LGHDT, CDR2 YNNKEL (reference sequence). The CDR3: CASSQAQKTGELFF. CDR3 bases: TGTGCCAGCAGCCAAGCACAAAAAACCGGGGAGCTGTTTTTT.

This clone occurred once. The V and J genes are TRBV27 and TRBJ1-1; 10 nucleotides line up with TRBD1. Unmatched junction bases numbered 12, after V lost 6 bases and J lost 5 bases. Germline V gene sequence: CDR1 MNHEY, CDR2 SMNVEV (reference sequence). This CDR3 is built from 16 residues. The CDR3 DNA follows: TGTGCCAGCAGCCGACAGGGGGCGCTCCAGTCGACTGAAGCTTTCTTT. It yields the protein CASSRQGALQSTEAFF.

This clone turned up a few times. Other nucleotide sequences in the sample specify the same CDR3. This chain joins TRBV5-1 and TRBJ1-1, with TRBD1 matching over 7 bases. The germline CDR1 and CDR2 sequences are SGHRS and YFSETQ. The junction had 0 bases not matched to a gene; V was cut back by 0 bases and J by 1 base. The CDR3 sequence is 14 residues long. The CDR3 bases are TGCGCCAGCAGCTTGGGGACAGGGAACACTGAAGCTTTCTTT. This codes for CASSLGTGNTEAFF.